This paragraph reports one TCR beta chain. As yet, its antigen is unknown. TCRdb used MiXCR to reprocess the reads, holding one entry per CDR3 protein. The repertoire holds roughly 720,000 distinct CDR3 sequences, with about a third as singletons. Germline loops: CDR1 SGHAT, CDR2 FQNNGV. The CDR3 extends over 17 amino acids. V lost 5 bases to trimming and J lost 4 bases; unmatched junction nucleotides: 13. The sample belongs to a study of T cell repertoires in cytomegalovirus infection. Findings and caveats of the study: It was HLA-C-restricted CMV-specific TCR beta clonotypes that dominated the response ex vivo.

The chain employs TRBV11-2 and TRBJ2-1; 8 bases agree with TRBD2. Sequencing was carried out using PBMCs. The receptor's source is a human donor in good health (CMV status not recorded). Some clones in this sample may be carry-over from other donors' samples. The CDR3 sequence: CASSPTPGREAYNEQFF. Here the CDR3 DNA reads TGTGCCAGCAGCCCTACTCCAGGGCGGGAGGCTTACAATGAGCAGTTCTTC.